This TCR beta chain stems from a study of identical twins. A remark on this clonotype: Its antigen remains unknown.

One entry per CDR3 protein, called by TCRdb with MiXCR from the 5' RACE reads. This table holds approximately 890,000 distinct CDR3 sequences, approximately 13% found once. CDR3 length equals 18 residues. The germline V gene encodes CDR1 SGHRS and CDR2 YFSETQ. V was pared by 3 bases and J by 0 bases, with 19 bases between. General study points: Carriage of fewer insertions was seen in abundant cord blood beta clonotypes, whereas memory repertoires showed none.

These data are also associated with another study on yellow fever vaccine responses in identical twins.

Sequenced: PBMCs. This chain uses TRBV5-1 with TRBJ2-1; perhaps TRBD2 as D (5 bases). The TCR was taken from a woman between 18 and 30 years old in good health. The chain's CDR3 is CASSSPKVALNSYNEQFF. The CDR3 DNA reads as TGCGCCAGCAGCTCGCCGAAGGTAGCGCTAAACTCCTACAATGAGCAGTTCTTC. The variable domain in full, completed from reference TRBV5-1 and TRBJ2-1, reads KAGVTQTPRYLIKTRGQQVTLSCSPISGHRSVSWYQQTPGQGLQFLFEYFSETQRNKGNFPGRFSGRQFSNSRSEMNVSTLELGDSALYLCASSSPKVALNSYNEQFFGPGTRLTVL.